This T cell receptor (beta chain) was recorded in a study of shared clonotypes between healthy human individuals (dated by TCRdb to 2020 to 2021). As for the study more broadly: A couple of women and three men aged 18 to 49 years were included in the cohort. For each donor, three plates each were used for CD4 naive and CD4 memory, two plates were used for CD8 naive, and one plate was used for CD8 memory. The study deeply sequenced blood TCR repertoires of five healthy adults to estimate repertoire size and the extent of clonotype sharing between individuals. To increase sequencing depth and limit assay-specific biases, TCR repertoire library preparation and sequencing were carried out by different laboratories using diverse techniques. Per donor, leukapheresis produced somewhere between about 0.9 and 9.5 billion PBMCs.

CDR1 and CDR2 (KGHSH, LQKENI) derive from the germline V gene. Relative to germline, V is missing 2 bases and J is missing 5 bases, with 8 bases of the junction outside any gene match. The cysteine opens and the phenylalanine closes a CDR3 of 17 amino acids. Left in the record is the CDR3 DNA by itself, 51 bases read in frame from the first base. TCR CDR3 regions were amplified from genomic DNA by multiplex PCR using the deep immunoSEQ assay. Extracted genomic DNA from each cell subset was distributed evenly across all wells of several immunoSEQ 96-well plates, and each plate was treated as a replicate. Each replicate PCR for sorted subsets received roughly 0.2 ug genomic DNA, equal to about 30,000 T cell genomes. The purified libraries were quantified using a Qubit 3.0 fluorometer, sized with a Bioanalyzer 2100, and then quantified again using the KAPA Library Quantification kit. Each immunoSEQ 96-well plate was sequenced on its own single-read 150-cycle Illumina NextSeq 550 flow cell. On the study's bioinformatics: The immunoSEQ output contained only junctional sequences without quality scores, so filtering could not match that applied to full-length reads. Sequences were annotated with PyIR, a Python wrapper for IgBLAST v1.9, using IMGT germline references to assign V/J genes and CDR3. Any read was removed if the V/J assignment was weak (E-value above 1e-6), the CDR3 was missing, or the read contained stop codons, out-of-frame junctions, or ambiguous translated residues. V3J clonotypes were defined by identical inferred V gene, J gene, and CDR3 amino acid sequence. Percentage overlap between repertoires was computed as shared unique clonotypes divided by the size of the smaller repertoire. RTK rarefaction, the Chao1 estimator, and Recon v2.1 estimates of unobserved clonotypes were used to assess repertoire richness. Generation probabilities were computed with OLGA for all TCRbeta clonotypes obtained by the gDNA method from a few donors. Sourced from immuneACCESS, this table was stored by TCRdb with only in-frame sequences that have V and J called. A share of the clones is absent; for the studies checked, an unresolved V gene accounts for under half, and the remainder has no known explanation. V and J calls and clone size are those listed in that table; D and trimming were worked out from the DNA. This sample holds 1,500,000 or so clones; over 95% were observed only once. 1.2% of the sample belongs to the ten largest clones.

Healthy HIV-negative adults with no recently reported acute infections or vaccinations were included as donors. Only Caucasian adults living in Nashville, Tennessee, USA were represented among the donors. CD4+ T cells were enriched by magnetic negative selection; naive cells were then positively selected on CD45RA, and the negative fraction formed the memory subset. After blood collection by leukapheresis, PBMCs were isolated using Ficoll-Histopaque density gradient centrifugation and then cryopreserved in the vapor phase of liquid nitrogen. Purity and quantity of every magnetically sorted T cell population were checked by analytical flow cytometry. Each sorted fraction had its genomic DNA isolated and then quantified by UV absorbance on a Nanodrop 2000c. Concerning this clone: No cognate antigen has been identified for it. No base quality information exists; no much larger clone differs at one position.

The study at large found these results: Based on pairwise subsampling, the degree of clonotype sharing among donors was expected to be affected by sequencing depth. Rarefaction of sorted-subset datasets indicated incomplete sequencing despite the large sequencing depth. Compared with non-shared clonotypes, the clonotypes found in all four sorted-subset donors had higher generation probabilities. Estimated clonotype richness was generally larger for naive than for memory subsets. Across a few donors, about 5% of naive CD4, roughly 3.3% of naive CD8, 2.3% of memory CD4, and about 0.44% of memory CD8 clonotypes were shared. Sampling was restricted to blood, and TCR repertoires in tissue are likely to differ from TCR repertoires in blood. The genetic and exposure-history diversity represented was limited by the small number of donors.

Material: naive CD4+ T cells sorted from blood. Per the publication, the cell subset or site label means: CD45RA+ positively selected. This receptor was obtained from a man aged 25-40 years in good health. The chain was built from TRBV18 and TRBJ2-3; 12 middle bases align to TRBD2. The CDR3 protein is CASSPRLAGGPGDTQYF. At the DNA level, the sequence is TGTGCCAGCTCACCAAGGCTAGCGGGAGGGCCGGGAGATACGCAGTATTTT.